This T cell receptor beta chain was captured in a study of CD8 T cells in ankylosing spondylitis. Broader study findings: Reports say disease-linked clones showed up significantly more in matched ankylosing spondylitis synovial fluid. Characteristic, it appeared, of ankylosing spondylitis blood was a TCR beta motif of roughly 8 highly homologous variants.

With molecular barcodes, quantitative 5'-RACE was used to make the TCR beta libraries. In TCRdb, the 5' RACE reads were re-called with MiXCR into one record per CDR3 protein. Here the sample spans around 150,000 distinct CDR3 sequences, around 16% being singletons. This clonotype was counted only a few times. Its antigen is not known. Germline CDR1 and CDR2: DFQATT and SNEGSKA (reference sequence). The CDR3 has 16 residues. V was cut by 6 bases and J by 1 base, with 19 bases left in between. The sequenced sample was blood, either unsorted or a sorted T cell fraction (not recorded which). The sequence was obtained from a male donor with ankylosing spondylitis or in good health (not recorded which). This chain links TRBV20-1 with TRBJ1-3; perhaps TRBD1 as D (5 bases). The DNA for the CDR3 is TGCAGTGCGGGGAGACCGGGGCAGCCTTCTGGAAACACCATATATTTT. It codes for CSAGRPGQPSGNTIYF.